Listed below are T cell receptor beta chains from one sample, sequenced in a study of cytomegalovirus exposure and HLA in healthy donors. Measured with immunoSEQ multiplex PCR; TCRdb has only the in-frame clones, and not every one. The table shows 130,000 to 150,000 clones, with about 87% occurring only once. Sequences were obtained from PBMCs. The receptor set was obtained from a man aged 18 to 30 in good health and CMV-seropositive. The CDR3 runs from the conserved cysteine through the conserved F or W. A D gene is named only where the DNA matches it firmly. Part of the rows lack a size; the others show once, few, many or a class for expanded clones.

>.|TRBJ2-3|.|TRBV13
TGTGCCAGCAGCCCACAGGGATCTAGCACAGATACGCAGTATTTT
CASSPQGSSTDTQYF
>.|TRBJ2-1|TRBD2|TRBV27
TGTGCCAGCAGTTTAAACGGGAGGGCCCACAATGAGCAGTTCTTC
CASSLNGRAHNEQFF
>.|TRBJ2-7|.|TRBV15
TGTGCCACCAGCAGAGTCCCAGGTTCCTACGAGCAGTACTTC
CATSRVPGSYEQYF
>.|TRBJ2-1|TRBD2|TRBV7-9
TGTGCCAGCAGCTTAGTTGGCGGGAGGGCCTGGGATGAGCAGTTCTTC
CASSLVGGRAWDEQFF
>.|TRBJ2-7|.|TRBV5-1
TGCGCCAGCAGCTTGGCAGGCTCCTACGAGCAGTACTTC
CASSLAGSYEQYF
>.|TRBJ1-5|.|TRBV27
TGTGCCAGCAGCCCGGGGTGGGGGCGGGTTCAGCCCCAGCATTTT
CASSPGWGRVQPQHF
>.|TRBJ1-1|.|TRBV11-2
TGTGCCAGCAGCTTACAGGGAAACACTGAAGCTTTCTTT
CASSLQGNTEAFF
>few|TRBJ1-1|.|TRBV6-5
TGTGCCAGCAGTTCCACGACAGGTGGCACTGAAGCTTTCTTT
CASSSTTGGTEAFF
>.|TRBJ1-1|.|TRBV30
TGTGCCTGGAGTGTTAGTAGCACTGAAGCTTTCTTT
CAWSVSSTEAFF
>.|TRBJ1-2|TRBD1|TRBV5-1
TGCGCCAGCAGCAGCGTACAGGGGGCCAGTGTGTTCGGCTACACCTTC
CASSSVQGASVFGYTF
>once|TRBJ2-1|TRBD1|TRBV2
TGTGCCAGCAGAGAAAGGGGACAGGGAGTCTATGAGCAGTTCTTC
CASRERGQGVYEQFF
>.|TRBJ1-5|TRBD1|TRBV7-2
TGTGCCAGCAGCTTACGATGGGACAGGAGTAATCAGCCCCAGCATTTT
CASSLRWDRSNQPQHF
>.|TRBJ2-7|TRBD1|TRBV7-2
TGTGCCAGCAGCCAAAGCCACCGACAGGGGCTGGACGAGCAGTACTTC
CASSQSHRQGLDEQYF
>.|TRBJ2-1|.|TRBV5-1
TGCGCCAGCAGTCAGGGTGAAGCCTACAATGAGCAGTTCTTC
CASSQGEAYNEQFF
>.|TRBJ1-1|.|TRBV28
TGTGCCAGCTGCAAACAGGGTGGTGAAGCTTTCTTT
CASCKQGGEAFF
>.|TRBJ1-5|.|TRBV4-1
TGCGCCAGCAGCCAAGCCAGGGCCAGCAATCAGCCCCAGCATTTT
CASSQARASNQPQHF
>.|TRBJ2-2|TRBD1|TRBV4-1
TGCGCCAGCAGAACCCCGGGACAGGAACGGGCCGGGGAGCTGTTTTTT
CASRTPGQERAGELFF
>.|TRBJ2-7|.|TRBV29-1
TGCAGCGTTGAACCCCAGGGGACGGGGGAGCAGTACTTC
CSVEPQGTGEQYF
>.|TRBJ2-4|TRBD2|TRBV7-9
TGTGCCAGCAGCTTACGCCGCGGGAGCTGGAACATTCAGTACTTC
CASSLRRGSWNIQYF
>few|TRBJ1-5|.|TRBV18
TGTGCCAGCTCACCGGGGGGGACGGATCAGCCCCAGCATTTT
CASSPGGTDQPQHF
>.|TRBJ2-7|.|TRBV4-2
TGTGCCAGCAGCGACCTAGATGATGGTTACGAGCAGTACTTC
CASSDLDDGYEQYF
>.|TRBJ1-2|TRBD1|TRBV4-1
TGCGCCAGCAGCCAGCCGACAGGGGGTCACTATGGCTACACCTTC
CASSQPTGGHYGYTF
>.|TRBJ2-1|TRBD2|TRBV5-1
TGCGCCAGCAGCTTGGCCGCGGGAGGAGGCCGGGAGCAGTTCTTC
CASSLAAGGGREQFF
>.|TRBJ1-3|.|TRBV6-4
TGTGCCAGCAGTGCCCCGACACTGAGCTCTGGAAACACCATATATTTT
CASSAPTLSSGNTIYF
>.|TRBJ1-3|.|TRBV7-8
TGTGCCAGCAGCTTCCCCCAGCTGGGGGGAGGAAACACCATATATTTT
CASSFPQLGGGNTIYF
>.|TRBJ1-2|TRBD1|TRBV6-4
TGTGCCAGCAGCCGGGACAGTGTTGGCTACACCTTC
CASSRDSVGYTF
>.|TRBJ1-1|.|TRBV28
TGTGCCAGCAGTTTTAATCCAGGGTCGGACACTGAAGCTTTCTTT
CASSFNPGSDTEAFF
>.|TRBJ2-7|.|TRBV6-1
TGTGCCAGCAGCGAAGGGTGGGCACCAGACTACGAGCAGTACTTC
CASSEGWAPDYEQYF
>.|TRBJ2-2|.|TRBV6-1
TGTGCCAGCAGTGTCTTTTTCGAAAGGGGCAACACCGGGGAGCTGTTTTTT
CASSVFFERGNTGELFF
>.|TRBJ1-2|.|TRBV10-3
TGTGCCATCAGTGAGGCAAACTCCGGGAGAGGTGGCTACACCTTC
CAISEANSGRGGYTF
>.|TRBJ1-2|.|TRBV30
TGTGCCTGGAGTGTGGGCAACGCAATTTATGGCTACACCTTC
CAWSVGNAIYGYTF